A single sample is the source of the 14 T cell receptor beta chains below, sequenced in a study of cytomegalovirus exposure and HLA in healthy donors. The study ran its PCR with 60 Vbeta and 13 Jbeta primers. The protocol was immunoSEQ multiplex PCR, while the TCRdb copy is restricted to in-frame clones and leaves out a portion. The table shows around 130,000 clones, with about 70% occurring only once. Sequencing input: PBMCs. All receptors come from a woman aged 40 to 49 in good health and CMV-seropositive.

The chain recombines TRBV7-8 with TRBJ1-1, with 8 bases identical to TRBD1. Germline CDR1 is SGHVS and CDR2 is FQNEAQ. This CDR3 has 15 residues. Trimming removed 5 bases from V and 0 bases from J; junction bases left unmatched: 5. The CDR3 bases are TGTGCCAGCAGCCGAAGGACAGGGCTGAACACTGAAGCTTTCTTT. Translated, it gives CASSRRTGLNTEAFF.

The gene calls are TRBV18 and TRBJ2-5; tentatively, D is TRBD2 (6 bases). CDR3 length: 16 residues. Germline V gene sequence: CDR1 KGHSH, CDR2 LQKENI. V shed 6 bases and J shed 5 bases, with 22 bases lying between them. The CDR3, as DNA: TGTGCCAGCTCCCCATGGAGACTAGGGATGGAGGAGACCCAGTACTTC. As protein: CASSPWRLGMEETQYF.

This clone was seen just once. The J gene is TRBJ2-5, the V gene TRBV5-1, with a tentative D call TRBD1 (5 bases). This CDR3 is 14 amino acids long. CDR1 is SGHRS, CDR2 YFSETQ, per germline. Trimming shortened V by 4 bases and J by 2 bases, and 12 bases separated the two germline ends. In DNA form, the CDR3 reads TGCGCCAGCAGCATCAGGACAAAACAAGAGACCCAGTACTTC. It translates to CASSIRTKQETQYF.

CDR3 amino acids: CASSLVQLNEKLFF. CDR3 nucleotides: TGTGCCAGCAGCTTGGTACAGCTTAATGAAAAACTGTTTTTT. The chain uses TRBV5-6 and TRBJ1-4, with no clear D. Germline values: CDR1 SGHDT, CDR2 YYEEEE. There are 14 residues in the CDR3. V was clipped by 0 bases and J by 4 bases, with 7 bases between them.

The rearrangement joins TRBV9 to TRBJ2-3; D may be TRBD1 (6 bases). CDR1 is SGDLS and CDR2 is YYNGEE in the germline V gene. Deletions cut 0 bases from V and 0 bases from J, with 8 bases between. The CDR3 is 15 amino acids. The CDR3 region has the DNA TGTGCCAGCAGCGTAGAGGACAGAAGCACAGATACGCAGTATTTT. Amino acid sequence: CASSVEDRSTDTQYF.

This chain connects TRBV28 to TRBJ1-2, with 7 nucleotides matching TRBD1. The germline CDR1 and CDR2 sequences are MDHEN and SYDVKM. The CDR3 loop spans 14 amino acids. Trimming at V came to 5 bases and at J to 0 bases, leaving 3 bases not matched to a gene. CDR3 region: CASSVTGSNYGYTF. CDR3 coding DNA: TGTGCCAGCAGTGTGACAGGGTCTAACTATGGCTACACCTTC.

This clone is a singleton in its sample. This chain joins TRBV7-9 and TRBJ1-2, with a possible D match to TRBD1 (5 bases). CDR1 and CDR2 from the germline V gene are SEHNR and FQNEAQ (reference sequence). The CDR3 totals 12 residues. The germline V and J ends were trimmed by 3 bases and 7 bases, with 9 bases remaining between them. The CDR3 DNA follows: TGTGCCAGCAGCTTGTCGCAGGGTGGCTACACCTTC. It specifies CASSLSQGGYTF.

The chain combines TRBV7-8 with TRBJ2-1; 8 nucleotides align to TRBD1. The V and J ends lost 1 base and 6 bases, in that order; junction bases with no gene match: 2. The germline CDR1 and CDR2 sequences are SGHVS and FQNEAQ. This CDR3 spans 14 amino acids. The CDR3 reads CASSLETGGNEQFF. The CDR3 nucleotides read TGTGCCAGCAGCTTAGAAACAGGGGGCAATGAGCAGTTCTTC. The full variable domain, its missing parts supplied by reference TRBV7-8 and TRBJ2-1, is GAGVSQSPRYKVAKRGQDVALRCDPISGHVSLFWYQQALGQGPEFLTYFQNEAQLDKSGLPSDRFFAERPEGSVSTLKIQRTQQEDSAVYLCASSLETGGNEQFFGPGTRLTVL.

This chain joins TRBV28 and TRBJ2-1, with a tentative D call TRBD1 (5 bases). Germline values: CDR1 MDHEN, CDR2 SYDVKM. The CDR3 loop spans 12 amino acids. Trimming stripped 11 bases from V and 4 bases from J, with 12 bases between. CDR3 protein: CASVGQYNEQFF. The DNA of the CDR3 is TGTGCCTCGGTGGGGCAGTACAATGAGCAGTTCTTC.

A single count supports this clone. The chain recombines TRBV5-1 with TRBJ2-5, with 7 nucleotides matching TRBD1. This CDR3 is 13 amino acids long. Germline trimming cut 3 bases from V and 5 bases from J; bases unmatched to any gene: 4. Per the germline V gene, CDR1 is SGHRS and CDR2 is YFSETQ. CDR3 sequence: CASSSTGAETQYF. CDR3 sequence (DNA): TGCGCCAGCAGCTCCACAGGGGCCGAGACCCAGTACTTC. The entire variable domain, with the rest obtained from reference TRBV5-1 and TRBJ2-5, is as follows: KAGVTQTPRYLIKTRGQQVTLSCSPISGHRSVSWYQQTPGQGLQFLFEYFSETQRNKGNFPGRFSGRQFSNSRSEMNVSTLELGDSALYLCASSSTGAETQYFGPGTRLLVL.

The chain employs TRBV27 and TRBJ2-1, with D possibly TRBD2 on 6 matching bases. The CDR3 is made up of 15 amino acids. CDR1 and CDR2 (germline): MNHEY, SMNVEV (reference sequence). V was pared by 5 bases and J by 0 bases, with 11 bases between. CDR3 in DNA: TGTGCCAGCAGTCGTCGGGGGTACTCCTACAATGAGCAGTTCTTC. Amino acids: CASSRRGYSYNEQFF.

The chain has TRBV25-1 and TRBJ1-6; D might be TRBD1 (5 bases). Trimming took off 2 bases at V and 9 bases at J, with 5 bases between the two ends. CDR1 and CDR2 from the germline V gene are MGHDK and SYGVNS. The CDR3 loop spans 12 amino acids. CDR3 loop: CASSEQGSPLHF. The CDR3 DNA reads TGTGCCAGCAGTGAACAGGGTTCACCCCTCCACTTT.

The J gene is TRBJ2-7, the V gene TRBV2; no clear D. CDR1 is SNHLY, CDR2 FYNNEI, per germline. Between the trimmed V and J ends, which lost 5 bases and 3 bases, there was a span of 11 bases. CDR3 length equals 13 residues. The CDR3 bases are TGTGCCAGCAGTACAGACCGTTACTACGAGCAGTACTTC. It specifies CASSTDRYYEQYF.

Judged by abundance, this clone is medium-sized. This chain links TRBV4-2 with TRBJ1-2; perhaps TRBD1 as D (5 bases). CDR1 and CDR2 from the germline V gene are LGHNA and YNFKEQ. This CDR3 comprises 14 residues. Trimming shortened V by 3 bases and J by 7 bases, and 15 bases separated the two germline ends. CDR3 in DNA: TGTGCCAGCAGCCAGGAAAGGGTGGGGGGTGGCTACACCTTC. Its translation: CASSQERVGGGYTF.